The entry below gives a single T cell receptor beta chain sequence along with its context. Between the trimmed V and J ends, which lost 7 bases and 2 bases, there was a span of 11 bases. This CDR3 is built from 13 residues. The data originate from a study of T cell responses to AZD1222 COVID-19 vaccine. Only in-frame clones appear in the TCRdb table, and some are missing; sequencing was by immunoSEQ multiplex PCR. The data contain 190,000 or so clones, roughly nine tenths of them singletons. The starting material was peripheral blood, obtained 28 days after the second AZD1222 dose. The TCR sequence derives from an adult who received the AZD1222 COVID-19 vaccine. This chain joins TRBV12-3 or TRBV12-4 and TRBJ2-5; D is perhaps TRBD2 (5 bases). The CDR3 DNA sequence: TGTGCCAGCACCCCCACTAGGCAAGAGACCCAGTACTTC. Translating gives CASTPTRQETQYF.